This T cell receptor (beta chain) derives from a study of CD8+ T cells in alopecia areata. Reverse transcription of extracted RNA yielded cDNA, which provided the sequencing template. Method: immunoSEQ multiplex PCR; TCRdb's copy keeps in-frame clones and lacks some. The data contain about 270,000 clones, roughly 60% of them seen just once; the ten biggest clones take up 0.75% to 0.95%. V lost 1 base, J lost 3 bases, and 13 bases lay in between. The V gene's germline CDR1 is LNHNV and CDR2 YYDKDF (reference sequence). The CDR3 consists of 15 residues. With regard to this clone: Its antigen is still unknown.

Treatment of the sample: oral pan-JAK inhibitor, 5-10 mg twice daily. It was from alopecia areata patients that lesional scalp punch biopsies and peripheral blood were collected. Isolation of CD4+ and CD8+ T cells from PBMCs was achieved by sorting. Study conclusions and caveats: Among the 100 top clones, expanded CD8+ clones, like scalp clonality, were significantly decreased by tofacitinib.

Sequenced material: CD4+ T cells sorted from blood, taken between weeks 51 and 52, from a patient treated with tofacitinib. V and J are TRBV15 and TRBJ2-7; D remains ambiguous. The sequence came from a human donor with alopecia areata. The CDR3 spells CATSRVATGHYEQYF. DNA of the CDR3: TGTGCCACCAGCAGAGTGGCGACGGGTCACTACGAGCAGTACTTC.